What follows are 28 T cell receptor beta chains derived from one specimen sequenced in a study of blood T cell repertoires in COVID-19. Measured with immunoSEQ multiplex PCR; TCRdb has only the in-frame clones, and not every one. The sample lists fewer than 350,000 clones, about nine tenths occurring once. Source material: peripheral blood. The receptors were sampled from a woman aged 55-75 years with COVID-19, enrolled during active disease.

CDR3 sequence (DNA): TGTGCCAGCAGTCCCCGACAGGGTTACTACGAGCAGTACTTC. Protein product: CASSPRQGYYEQYF. This chain links TRBV28 with TRBJ2-7; 7 positions agree with TRBD1. The germline CDR1 and CDR2 sequences are MDHEN and SYDVKM. V lost 5 bases to trimming and J lost 3 bases; unmatched junction nucleotides: 7. The CDR3 runs 14 residues.

The CDR3 nucleotides read TGTGCCAGCAGCCGGACAGGGTTTAATGAAAAACTGTTTTTT. It yields the protein CASSRTGFNEKLFF. This sequence joins TRBV7-9 and TRBJ1-4; 8 bases are a match to TRBD1. This CDR3 comprises 14 residues. The germline gives CDR1 SEHNR, CDR2 FQNEAQ (reference sequence). The V segment lost 5 bases and the J segment 4 bases; nucleotides outside the gene matches: 3.

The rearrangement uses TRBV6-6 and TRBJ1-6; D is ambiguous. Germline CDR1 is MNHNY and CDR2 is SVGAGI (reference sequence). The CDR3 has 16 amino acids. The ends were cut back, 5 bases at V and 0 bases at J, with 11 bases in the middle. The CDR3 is CASSRLLSSYNSPLHF. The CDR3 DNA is TGTGCCAGCAGTCGACTCCTGAGCTCCTATAATTCACCCCTCCACTTT.

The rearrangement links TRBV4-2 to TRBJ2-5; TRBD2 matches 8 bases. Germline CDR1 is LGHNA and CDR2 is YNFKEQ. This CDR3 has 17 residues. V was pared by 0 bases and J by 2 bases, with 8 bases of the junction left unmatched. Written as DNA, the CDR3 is TGTGCCAGCAGCCAAGAGGCGAGCGGGGGCCAACAAGAGACCCAGTACTTC. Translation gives CASSQEASGGQQETQYF.

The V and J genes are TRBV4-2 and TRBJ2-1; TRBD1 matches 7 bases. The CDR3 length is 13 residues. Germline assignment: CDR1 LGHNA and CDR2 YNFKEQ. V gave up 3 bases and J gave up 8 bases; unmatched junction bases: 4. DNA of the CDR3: TGTGCCAGCAGCCATAAACAGGGGTATGAGCAGTTCTTC. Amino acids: CASSHKQGYEQFF.

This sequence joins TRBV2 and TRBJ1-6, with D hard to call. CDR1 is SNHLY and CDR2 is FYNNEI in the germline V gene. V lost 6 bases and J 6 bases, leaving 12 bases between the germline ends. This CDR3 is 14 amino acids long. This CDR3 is CASRTGGFNSPLHF. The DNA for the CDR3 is TGTGCCAGCAGGACCGGAGGGTTTAATTCACCCCTCCACTTT. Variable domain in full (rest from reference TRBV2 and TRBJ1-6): EPEVTQTPSHQVTQMGQEVILRCVPISNHLYFYWYRQILGQKVEFLVSFYNNEISEKSEIFDDQFSVERPDGSNFTLKIRSTKLEDSAMYFCASRTGGFNSPLHFGNGTRLTVT.

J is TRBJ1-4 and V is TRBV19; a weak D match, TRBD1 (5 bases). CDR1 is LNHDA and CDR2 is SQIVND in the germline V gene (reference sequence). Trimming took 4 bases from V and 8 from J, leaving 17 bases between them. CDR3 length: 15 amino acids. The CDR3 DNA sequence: TGTGCCAGTAGTAATAGGGGTTCCGTTGGCGAAAAACTGTTTTTT. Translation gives CASSNRGSVGEKLFF.

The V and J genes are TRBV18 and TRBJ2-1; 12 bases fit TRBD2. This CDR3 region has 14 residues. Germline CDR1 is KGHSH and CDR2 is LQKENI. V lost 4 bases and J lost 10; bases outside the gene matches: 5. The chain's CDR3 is CASSLGLAGREQFF. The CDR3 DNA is TGTGCCAGCTCACTCGGACTAGCGGGACGCGAGCAGTTCTTC.

This CDR3 reads CASNKGVANYGYTF. In DNA, the CDR3 is TGTGCCAGCAACAAGGGGGTAGCTAACTATGGCTACACCTTC. The chain has TRBV19 and TRBJ1-2; a weak D match, TRBD1 (6 bases). CDR1 and CDR2 from the germline V gene are LNHDA and SQIVND (reference sequence). Trimming removed 9 bases from V and 0 bases from J, with 14 bases in between. The CDR3 length is 14 residues.

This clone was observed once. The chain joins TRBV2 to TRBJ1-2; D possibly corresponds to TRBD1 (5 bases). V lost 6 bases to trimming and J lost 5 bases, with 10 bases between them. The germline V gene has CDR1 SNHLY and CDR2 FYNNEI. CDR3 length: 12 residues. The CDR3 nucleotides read TGTGCCAGCAGCCGGGACTTTTATGGCTACACCTTC. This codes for CASSRDFYGYTF. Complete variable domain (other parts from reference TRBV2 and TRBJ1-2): EPEVTQTPSHQVTQMGQEVILRCVPISNHLYFYWYRQILGQKVEFLVSFYNNEISEKSEIFDDQFSVERPDGSNFTLKIRSTKLEDSAMYFCASSRDFYGYTFGSGTRLTVV.

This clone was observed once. Here the CDR3 reads CASSQRTGTTDTQYF. The CDR3 DNA reads TGTGCCAGCAGCCAACGGACAGGGACCACAGATACGCAGTATTTT. The V gene is TRBV7-9, the J gene TRBJ2-3, with 8 bases that match TRBD1. The CDR3 has 15 residues. The V gene's germline CDR1 is SEHNR and CDR2 FQNEAQ (reference sequence). V was clipped by 5 bases and J by 2 bases; unmatched bases: 6.

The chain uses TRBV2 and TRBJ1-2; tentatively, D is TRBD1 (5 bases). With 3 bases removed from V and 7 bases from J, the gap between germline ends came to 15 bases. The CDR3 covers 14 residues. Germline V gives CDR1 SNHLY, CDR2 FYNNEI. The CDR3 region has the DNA TGTGCCAGCAGTGATCTGGGGCAGGGCCGTGGCTACACCTTC. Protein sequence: CASSDLGQGRGYTF.

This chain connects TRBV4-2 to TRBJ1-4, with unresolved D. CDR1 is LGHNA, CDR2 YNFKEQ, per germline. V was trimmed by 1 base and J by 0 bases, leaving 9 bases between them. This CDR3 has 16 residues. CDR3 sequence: CASSQGGLATNEKLFF. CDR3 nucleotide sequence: TGTGCCAGCAGCCAAGGAGGACTTGCAACTAATGAAAAACTGTTTTTT.

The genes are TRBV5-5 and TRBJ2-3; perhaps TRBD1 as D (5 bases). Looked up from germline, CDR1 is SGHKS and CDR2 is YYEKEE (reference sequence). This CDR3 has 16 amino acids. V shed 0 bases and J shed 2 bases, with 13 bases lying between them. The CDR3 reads CASSLADITLTDTQYF. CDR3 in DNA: TGTGCCAGCAGCTTGGCGGACATTACCCTCACAGATACGCAGTATTTT.

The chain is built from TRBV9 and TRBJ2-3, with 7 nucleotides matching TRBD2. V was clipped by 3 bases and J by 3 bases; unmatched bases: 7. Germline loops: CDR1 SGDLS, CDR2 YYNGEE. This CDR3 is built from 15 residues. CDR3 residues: CASSGGTTQTDTQYF. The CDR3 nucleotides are TGTGCCAGCAGCGGAGGGACTACCCAGACAGATACGCAGTATTTT.

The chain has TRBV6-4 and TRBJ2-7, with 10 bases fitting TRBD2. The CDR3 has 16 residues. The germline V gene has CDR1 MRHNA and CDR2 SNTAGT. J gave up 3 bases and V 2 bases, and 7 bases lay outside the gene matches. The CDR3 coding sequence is TGTGCCAGCAGTGACAGGCGAGCGGGGGGGCTCTACGAGCAGTACTTC. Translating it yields CASSDRRAGGLYEQYF.

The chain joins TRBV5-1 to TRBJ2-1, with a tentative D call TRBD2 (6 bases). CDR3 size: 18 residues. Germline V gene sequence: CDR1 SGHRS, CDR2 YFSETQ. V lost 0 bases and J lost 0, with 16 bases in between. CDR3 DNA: TGCGCCAGCAGCTTGGATCACGGGACTTCAAGCTCCTACAATGAGCAGTTCTTC. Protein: CASSLDHGTSSSYNEQFF.

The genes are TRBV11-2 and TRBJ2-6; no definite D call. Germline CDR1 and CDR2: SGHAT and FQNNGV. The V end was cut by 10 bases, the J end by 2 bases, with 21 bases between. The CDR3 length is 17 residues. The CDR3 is CATLRSPEPPGANVLTF. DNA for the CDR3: TGTGCCACCCTCAGATCACCCGAACCTCCTGGGGCCAACGTCCTGACTTTC.

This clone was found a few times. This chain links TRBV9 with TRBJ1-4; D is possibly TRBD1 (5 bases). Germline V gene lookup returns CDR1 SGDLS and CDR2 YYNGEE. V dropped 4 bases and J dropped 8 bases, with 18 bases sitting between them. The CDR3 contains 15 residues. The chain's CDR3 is CASSPAGTGGEKLFF. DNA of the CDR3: TGTGCCAGCAGCCCAGCCGGGACGGGGGGGGAAAAACTGTTTTTT.

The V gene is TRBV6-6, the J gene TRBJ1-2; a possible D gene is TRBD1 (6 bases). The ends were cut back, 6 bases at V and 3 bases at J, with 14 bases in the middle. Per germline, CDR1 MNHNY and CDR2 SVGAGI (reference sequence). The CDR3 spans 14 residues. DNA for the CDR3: TGTGCCAGCAGGGTTCCGGGGGGCGACTATGGCTACACCTTC. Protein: CASRVPGGDYGYTF.

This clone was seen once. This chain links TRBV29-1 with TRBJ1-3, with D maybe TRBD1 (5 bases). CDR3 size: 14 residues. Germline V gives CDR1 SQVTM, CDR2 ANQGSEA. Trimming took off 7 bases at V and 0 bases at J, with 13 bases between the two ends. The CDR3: CSGADTHSGNTIYF. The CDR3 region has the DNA TGCAGCGGGGCGGACACTCACTCTGGAAACACCATATATTTT.

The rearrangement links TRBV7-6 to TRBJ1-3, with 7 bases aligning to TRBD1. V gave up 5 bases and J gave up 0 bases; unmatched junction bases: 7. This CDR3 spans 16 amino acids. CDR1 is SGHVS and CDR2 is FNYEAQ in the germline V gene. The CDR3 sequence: CASSAGTVPSGNTIYF. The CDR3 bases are TGTGCCAGCAGCGCGGGGACAGTCCCCTCTGGAAACACCATATATTTT. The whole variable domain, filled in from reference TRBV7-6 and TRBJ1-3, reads GAGVSQSPRYKVTKRGQDVALRCDPISGHVSLYWYRQALGQGPEFLTYFNYEAQQDKSGLPNDRFSAERPEGSISTLTIQRTEQRDSAMYRCASSAGTVPSGNTIYFGEGSWLTVV.

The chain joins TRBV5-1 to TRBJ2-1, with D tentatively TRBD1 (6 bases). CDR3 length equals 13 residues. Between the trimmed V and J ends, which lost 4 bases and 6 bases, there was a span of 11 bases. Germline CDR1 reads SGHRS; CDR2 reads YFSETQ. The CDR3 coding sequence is TGCGCCAGCAGCCCTACAGGGCGCAATGAGCAGTTCTTC. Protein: CASSPTGRNEQFF.

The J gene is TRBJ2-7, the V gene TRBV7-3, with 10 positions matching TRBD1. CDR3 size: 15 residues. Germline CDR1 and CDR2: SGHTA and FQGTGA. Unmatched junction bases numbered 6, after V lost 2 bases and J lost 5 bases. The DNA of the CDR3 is TGTGCCAGCAGCTTAGGGACAGGGGAGAGGCACGAGCAGTACTTC. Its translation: CASSLGTGERHEQYF.

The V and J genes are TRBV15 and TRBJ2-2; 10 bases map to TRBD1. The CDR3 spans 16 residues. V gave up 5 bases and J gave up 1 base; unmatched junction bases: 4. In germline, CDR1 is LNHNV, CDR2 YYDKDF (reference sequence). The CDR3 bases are TGTGCCACCAGCGGATGGACAGGGGGGAACACCGGGGAGCTGTTTTTT. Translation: CATSGWTGGNTGELFF.

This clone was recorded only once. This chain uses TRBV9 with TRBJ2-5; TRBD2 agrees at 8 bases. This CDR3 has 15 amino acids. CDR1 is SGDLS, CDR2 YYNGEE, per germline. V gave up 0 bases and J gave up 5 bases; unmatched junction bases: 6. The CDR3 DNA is TGTGCCAGCAGCGTAGCGGGGGGGGCCAGGGAGACCCAGTACTTC. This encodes CASSVAGGARETQYF.

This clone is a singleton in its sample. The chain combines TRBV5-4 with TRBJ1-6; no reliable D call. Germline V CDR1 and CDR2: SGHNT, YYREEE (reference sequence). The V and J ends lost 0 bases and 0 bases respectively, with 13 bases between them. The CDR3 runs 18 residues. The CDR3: CASSLAWAGSSYNSPLHF. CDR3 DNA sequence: TGTGCCAGCAGCTTGGCATGGGCGGGCAGCTCCTATAATTCACCCCTCCACTTT.

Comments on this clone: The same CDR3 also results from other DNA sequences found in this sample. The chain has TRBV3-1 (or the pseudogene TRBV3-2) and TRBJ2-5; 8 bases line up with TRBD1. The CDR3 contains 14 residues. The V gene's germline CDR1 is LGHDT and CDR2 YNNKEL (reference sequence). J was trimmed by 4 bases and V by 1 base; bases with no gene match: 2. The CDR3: CASSQATGAETQYF. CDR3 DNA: TGTGCCAGCAGCCAAGCGACAGGGGCAGAGACCCAGTACTTC.